The rows below give T cell receptor beta chains drawn from one sample of a study of T cell repertoires in cytomegalovirus infection. TCRdb reprocessed the reads with MiXCR, giving one entry per CDR3 protein. This table holds a few hundred thousand distinct CDR3 sequences, 30% to 40% found once. Antigen specificity for these receptors is unknown. Sequenced here: cultured PBMCs, sampled from culture after CMV antigen stimulation. The receptors were gathered from a human donor in good health (CMV status not recorded). Some clones in this sample may be carry-over from other donors' samples. Each CDR3 is given with its conserved first and last residue. The D gene is left open where the match is weak. Clone size is given for some rows only: seen once, a few or many times, or a class if the clone is expanded.

>TRBV7-8|TRBJ2-4|NA|NA
CASSLRGSTDIQYF
TGTGCCAGCAGCTTACGTGGGAGTACAGACATTCAGTACTTC
>TRBV27|TRBJ2-1|many|NA
CASRHRDGVYNEQFF
TGTGCCAGCAGACACCGGGACGGTGTCTACAATGAGCAGTTCTTC
>TRBV4-3|TRBJ1-1|NA|NA
CASTLHWRNLGTEAFF
TGCGCCAGCACCTTACATTGGAGAAATTTAGGTACTGAAGCTTTCTTT
>TRBV5-4|TRBJ2-2|NA|TRBD2
CASSLPAGAGELFF
TGTGCCAGCAGCTTACCAGCGGGGGCCGGGGAGCTGTTTTTT
>TRBV12-3/TRBV12-4|TRBJ1-1|few|TRBD1
CASRSADRGGDTEAFF
TGTGCCAGCAGATCCGCAGACAGGGGAGGGGACACTGAAGCTTTCTTT
>TRBV12-3/TRBV12-4|TRBJ2-5|NA|NA
CASSSPRRRIQTRETQYF
TGTGCCAGCAGTTCCCCCAGGCGAAGAATCCAAACTCGTGAGACCCAGTACTTC
>TRBV12-3/TRBV12-4|TRBJ2-1|once|NA
CASSPPDNEQFF
TGTGCCAGCAGCCCTCCCGACAATGAGCAGTTCTTC
>TRBV4-1|TRBJ2-3|NA|TRBD2
CASSQGLASGIPTDTQYF
TGCGCCAGCAGCCAAGGCCTGGCTAGCGGGATACCCACAGATACGCAGTATTTT
>TRBV6-5|TRBJ2-1|NA|TRBD2
CASSTGLVYNEQFF
TGTGCCAGCAGTACCGGACTAGTATACAATGAGCAGTTCTTC
>TRBV9|TRBJ2-3|many|NA
CASSSGSFTDTQYF
TGTGCCAGCAGCTCAGGGAGCTTCACAGATACGCAGTATTTT
>TRBV27|TRBJ2-2|NA|NA
CACQQGSGELFF
TGTGCCTGTCAACAGGGAAGCGGGGAGCTGTTTTTT
>TRBV24-1|TRBJ2-2|NA|NA
CATSERQAPAGELFF
TGTGCCACCAGTGAACGGCAGGCCCCTGCAGGGGAGCTGTTTTTT
>TRBV28|TRBJ2-3|few|NA
CASSMSPASQYF
TGTGCCAGCTCCATGTCGCCCGCTTCGCAGTATTTT
>TRBV9|TRBJ2-1|few|NA
CASSTGGEQFF
TGTGCCAGCAGCACCGGGGGTGAGCAGTTCTTC
>TRBV10-3|TRBJ2-1|few|NA
CAISRDQYNEQFF
TGTGCCATCAGTCGCGACCAGTACAATGAGCAGTTCTTC
>TRBV7-9|TRBJ2-1|NA|NA
CASSSGSVAQFF
TGTGCCAGCAGTTCGGGGAGCGTGGCGCAGTTCTTC
>TRBV7-2|TRBJ1-2|NA|NA
CASSRAPRRGANYGYTF
TGTGCCAGCAGCCGCGCCCCTCGGAGGGGCGCTAACTATGGCTACACCTTC
>TRBV29-1|TRBJ2-1|NA|TRBD2
CSVVFSGGFYNEQFF
TGCAGCGTTGTTTTCAGCGGGGGCTTCTACAATGAGCAGTTCTTC
>TRBV11-2|TRBJ2-5|NA|NA
CASSFNPTRGETQYF
TGTGCCAGCAGCTTTAACCCGACGCGGGGAGAGACCCAGTACTTC
>TRBV4-1|TRBJ2-1|NA|TRBD2
CASSQTGTRLYEQFF
TGCGCCAGCAGCCAAACCGGGACTAGATTATATGAGCAGTTCTTC
>TRBV12-5|TRBJ2-2|few|TRBD2
CASGGLAGEETGELFF
TGTGCTAGTGGGGGACTAGCGGGAGAAGAAACCGGGGAGCTGTTTTTT
>TRBV25-1|TRBJ2-3|NA|TRBD2
CASSEFEGTGGPPDTQYF
TGTGCCAGCAGTGAATTTGAGGGAACGGGAGGGCCCCCAGATACGCAGTATTTT
>TRBV3-1|TRBJ2-7|NA|NA
CASSQGGSGLREQYF
TGTGCCAGCAGCCAAGGCGGTTCGGGGTTACGGGAGCAGTACTTC
>TRBV6-6|TRBJ1-4|NA|NA
CASQEGSREKLFF
TGTGCCAGCCAAGAGGGCTCCCGAGAAAAACTGTTTTTT
>TRBV29-1|TRBJ1-1|NA|TRBD1
CSVEKHRGPNTEAFF
TGCAGCGTTGAGAAGCACAGGGGTCCGAACACTGAAGCTTTCTTT
>TRBV7-4|TRBJ2-5|NA|TRBD1
CASSPGQRTVQETQYF
TGTGCCAGCAGCCCGGGACAGAGGACTGTTCAAGAGACCCAGTACTTC
>TRBV12-3/TRBV12-4|TRBJ2-1|NA|TRBD2
CASSRGLAEVGGFF
TGTGCCAGCAGTAGGGGACTAGCGGAAGTAGGGGGGTTCTTC
>TRBV14|TRBJ1-1|NA|NA
CASSQGTPNLYAEAFF
TGTGCCAGCAGCCAAGGGACCCCAAATCTGTACGCTGAAGCTTTCTTT
>TRBV7-2|TRBJ2-3|many|TRBD1
CASSLQGTGEDTQYF
TGTGCCAGCAGCTTACAAGGGACAGGGGAAGATACGCAGTATTTT